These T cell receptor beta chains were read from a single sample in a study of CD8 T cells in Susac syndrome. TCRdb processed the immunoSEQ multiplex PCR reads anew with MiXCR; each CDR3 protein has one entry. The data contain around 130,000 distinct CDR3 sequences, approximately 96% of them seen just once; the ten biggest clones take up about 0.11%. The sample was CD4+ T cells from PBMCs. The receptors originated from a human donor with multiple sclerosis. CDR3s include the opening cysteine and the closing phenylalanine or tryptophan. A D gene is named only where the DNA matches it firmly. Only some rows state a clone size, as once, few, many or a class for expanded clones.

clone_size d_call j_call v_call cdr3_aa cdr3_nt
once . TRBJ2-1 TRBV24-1 CATAQDNEQFF TGTGCCACCGCACAGGACAATGAGCAGTTCTTC
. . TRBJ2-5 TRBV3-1 CASSQPGTEETQYF TGTGCCAGCAGCCAACCCGGGACGGAAGAGACCCAGTACTTC
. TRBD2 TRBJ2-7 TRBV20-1 CSAKGLAGHEQYF TGCAGTGCTAAAGGACTAGCGGGGCACGAGCAGTACTTC
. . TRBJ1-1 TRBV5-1 CASSYSGTVSYEAFF TGCGCCAGCAGCTATTCCGGGACGGTTTCTTATGAAGCTTTCTTT
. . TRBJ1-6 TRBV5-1 CASSLGGSWDNSPLHF TGCGCCAGCAGCTTGGGAGGATCCTGGGATAATTCACCCCTCCACTTT
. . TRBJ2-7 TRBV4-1 CASSHPGTLYEQYF TGCGCCAGCAGCCACCCCGGGACACTCTACGAGCAGTACTTC
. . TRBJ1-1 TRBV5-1 CASSFPGKNTEAFF TGCGCCAGCAGCTTTCCGGGCAAGAACACTGAAGCTTTCTTT
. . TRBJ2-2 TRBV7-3 CASSFTQTGELFF TGTGCCAGCAGCTTTACGCAAACCGGGGAGCTGTTTTTT
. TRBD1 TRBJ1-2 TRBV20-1 CSARYGQGAVGYTF TGCAGTGCTAGATACGGACAGGGCGCGGTTGGCTACACCTTC
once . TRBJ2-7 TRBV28 CASSPPGVSHEQYF TGTGCCAGCAGTCCGCCGGGAGTCTCCCACGAGCAGTACTTC
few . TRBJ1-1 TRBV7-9 CASSLTGGNTEAFF TGTGCCAGCAGCCTAACTGGGGGGAACACTGAAGCTTTCTTT
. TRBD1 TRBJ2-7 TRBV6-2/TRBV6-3 CASSRTGNYEQYF TGTGCCAGCAGCCGGACAGGGAACTACGAGCAGTACTTC
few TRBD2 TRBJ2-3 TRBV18 CASSPGLAGTDTQYF TGTGCCAGCTCACCGGGACTAGCGGGGACAGATACGCAGTATTTT
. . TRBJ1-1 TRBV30 CAWIPRGTEAFF TGTGCCTGGATCCCCCGGGGGACTGAAGCTTTCTTT
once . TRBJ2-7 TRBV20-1 CSASGQNYEQYF TGCAGTGCTTCCGGGCAGAACTACGAGCAGTACTTC
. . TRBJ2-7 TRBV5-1 CASSSGGTAYEQYF TGCGCCAGCAGCTCAGGAGGGACAGCCTACGAGCAGTACTTC
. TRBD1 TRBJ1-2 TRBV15 CATSRRDRVGGYTF TGTGCCACCAGCAGGAGGGACAGGGTGGGCGGCTACACCTTC
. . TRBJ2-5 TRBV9 CASSVAVQSGQETQYF TGTGCCAGCAGCGTAGCAGTCCAGAGCGGACAAGAGACCCAGTACTTC
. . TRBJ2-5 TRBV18 CASSPRAGTETQYF TGTGCCAGCTCACCCCGAGCCGGGACGGAGACCCAGTACTTC
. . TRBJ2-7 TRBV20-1 CSSGVGYGSYEQYF TGCAGTAGCGGAGTCGGTTACGGTTCCTACGAGCAGTACTTC
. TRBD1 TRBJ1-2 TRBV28 CASSIGDRVYGYTF TGTGCCAGCAGTATTGGAGACAGGGTATATGGCTACACCTTC
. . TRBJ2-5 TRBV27 CASSDIRGFQETQYF TGTGCCAGCAGTGACATAAGAGGCTTCCAAGAGACCCAGTACTTC
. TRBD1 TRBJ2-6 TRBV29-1 CSVGQGVTGANVLTF TGCAGCGTTGGACAGGGGGTTACGGGGGCCAACGTCCTGACTTTC
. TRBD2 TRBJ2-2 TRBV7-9 CASLLAGEVGELFF TGTGCCAGCCTTCTAGCGGGGGAAGTCGGGGAGCTGTTTTTT
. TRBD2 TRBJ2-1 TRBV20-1 CSARGGFNNEQFF TGCAGTGCTAGGGGAGGGTTTAACAATGAGCAGTTCTTC
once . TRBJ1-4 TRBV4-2 CASSRGIGLFF TGTGCCAGCAGCCGGGGGATCGGACTGTTTTTT
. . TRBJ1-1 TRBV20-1 CSARNRAERTEAFF TGCAGTGCTCGCAACAGGGCAGAAAGGACTGAAGCTTTCTTT
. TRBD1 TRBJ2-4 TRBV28 CASTETGTGAKLAKNIQYF TGTGCCAGCACCGAAACCGGGACAGGGGCGAAGTTAGCCAAAAACATTCAGTACTTC
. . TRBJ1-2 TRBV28 CASRPNYGYTF TGTGCCAGCAGGCCTAACTATGGCTACACCTTC
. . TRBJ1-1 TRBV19 CASSTFRQSNTEAFF TGTGCCAGTAGTACGTTCCGACAGTCGAACACTGAAGCTTTCTTT
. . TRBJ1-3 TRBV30 CAWSSHPVSGNTIYF TGTGCCTGGAGTTCGCACCCAGTCTCTGGAAACACCATATATTTT
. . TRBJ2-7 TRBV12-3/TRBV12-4 CASSHGSSYEQYF TGTGCCAGCTCCCACGGGTCGTCCTACGAGCAGTACTTC
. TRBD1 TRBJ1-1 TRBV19 CASIPSAARGKEAFF TGTGCCAGTATCCCGAGCGCGGCCAGGGGGAAGGAAGCTTTCTTT
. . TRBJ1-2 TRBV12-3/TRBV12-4 CASSLDLGWNGYTF TGTGCCAGCAGTTTAGATCTGGGGTGGAATGGCTACACCTTC
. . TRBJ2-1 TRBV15 CATSRLSGHEQFF TGTGCCACCAGCCGGTTGAGTGGTCATGAGCAGTTCTTC
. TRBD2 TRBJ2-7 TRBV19 CASSGTSGKYEQYF TGTGCCAGTAGTGGGACTAGCGGCAAGTACGAGCAGTACTTC
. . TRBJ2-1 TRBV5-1 CASSVDSPTLNEQFF TGCGCCAGCAGCGTGGACTCACCTACGCTCAATGAGCAGTTCTTC
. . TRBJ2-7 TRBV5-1 CASSLGDLLEQYF TGCGCCAGCAGCTTGGGGGACCTCCTCGAGCAGTACTTC
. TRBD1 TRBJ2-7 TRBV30 CAWSVNRQGLMQYF TGTGCCTGGAGTGTAAACCGACAGGGTCTGATGCAGTACTTC
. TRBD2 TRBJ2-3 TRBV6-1 CASSSPGTSGTDTQYF TGTGCCAGCAGCTCCCCCGGGACTAGCGGCACAGATACGCAGTATTTT
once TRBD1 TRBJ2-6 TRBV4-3 CASSQGATGGGSGANVLTF TGCGCCAGCAGCCAAGGGGCGACAGGGGGAGGCTCTGGGGCCAACGTCCTGACTTTC
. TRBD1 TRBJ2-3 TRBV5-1 CASSRMGQGGADTQYF TGCGCCAGCAGCAGAATGGGACAGGGCGGCGCAGATACGCAGTATTTT
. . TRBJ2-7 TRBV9 CASSVGPSRDEQYF TGTGCCAGCAGCGTGGGGCCATCAAGGGACGAGCAGTACTTC
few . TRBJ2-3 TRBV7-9 CASSPRTGGTDTQYF TGTGCCAGCAGCCCCCGGACGGGGGGCACAGATACGCAGTATTTT
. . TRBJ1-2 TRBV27 CASSPTPGPAYGYTF TGTGCCAGCAGTCCCACCCCAGGGCCGGCCTATGGCTACACCTTC
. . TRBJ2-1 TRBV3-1 CASSQHGEQFF TGTGCCAGCAGTCAGCACGGTGAGCAGTTCTTC
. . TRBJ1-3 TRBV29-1 CSVEDRRGNTIYF TGCAGCGTTGAGGACAGAAGAGGAAACACCATATATTTT
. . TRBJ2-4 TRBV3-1 CASSQGCAAKNIQYF TGTGCCAGCAGCCAAGGTTGTGCAGCCAAAAACATTCAGTACTTC
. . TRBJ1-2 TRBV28 CASSFRGAYYGYTF TGTGCCAGCAGTTTTAGGGGGGCCTACTATGGCTACACCTTC
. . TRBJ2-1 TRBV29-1 CSVGPAVSYNEQFF TGCAGCGTTGGACCAGCGGTCTCCTACAATGAGCAGTTCTTC
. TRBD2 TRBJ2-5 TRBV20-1 CSASPTGLAGRETQYF TGCAGTGCTAGTCCCACGGGACTAGCGGGACGGGAGACCCAGTACTTC
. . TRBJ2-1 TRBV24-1 CATSDFTGANNEQFF TGTGCCACCAGTGATTTCACCGGGGCTAACAATGAGCAGTTCTTC
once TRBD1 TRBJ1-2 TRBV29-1 CSVDRGPFAF TGCAGCGTGGACAGGGGCCCTTTCGCCTTC
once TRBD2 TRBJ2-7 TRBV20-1 CSAASNSGRVYEQYF TGCAGTGCTGCTAGTAATAGCGGGAGAGTCTACGAGCAGTACTTC